Reported below is one TCR beta chain. The antigen is unknown. This sample is part of a study of shared clonotypes between healthy human individuals. Study as a whole: Each donor's CD8 memory used one plate, CD8 naive two, each CD4 subset three. Points from the study as a whole: Around 5% of naive CD4 clonotypes were common to several donors.

Deep-level assay runs were performed. TCRdb keeps only in-frame clones here, not all; method: immunoSEQ multiplex PCR. The sample carries approximately 2.1 million clones, 85% to 95% recorded once. V lost 4 bases and J 1 base, leaving 10 bases between the germline ends. This CDR3 has 14 amino acids. Germline V gene sequence: CDR1 LGHNA, CDR2 YSLEER. The chain carries TRBV4-3 and TRBJ1-2; unclear D gene. Sequencing input: naive CD4+ T cells from PBMCs. This sample's subset: CD45RA+ positively selected. This TCR was recovered from a man younger than 30 in good health. Some clones in this sample may be carry-over from other donors' samples. The CDR3 DNA reads TGCGCCAGCAGCCGCCAGACGGTTAACTATGGCTACACCTTC. Translating it yields CASSRQTVNYGYTF.